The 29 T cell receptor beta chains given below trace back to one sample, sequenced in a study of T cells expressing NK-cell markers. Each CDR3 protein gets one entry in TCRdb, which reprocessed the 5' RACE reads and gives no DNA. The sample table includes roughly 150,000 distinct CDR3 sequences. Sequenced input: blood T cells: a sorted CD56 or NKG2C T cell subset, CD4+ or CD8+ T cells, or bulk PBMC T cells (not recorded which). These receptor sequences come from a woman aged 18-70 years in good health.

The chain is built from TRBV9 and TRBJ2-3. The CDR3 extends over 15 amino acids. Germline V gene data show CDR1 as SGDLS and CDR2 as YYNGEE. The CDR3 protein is CASSKTPAFTDTQYF. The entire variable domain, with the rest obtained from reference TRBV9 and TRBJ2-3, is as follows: DSGVTQTPKHLITATGQRVTLRCSPRSGDLSVYWYQQSLDQGLQFLIQYYNGEERAKGNILERFSAQQFPDLHSELNLSSLELGDSALYFCASSKTPAFTDTQYFGPGTRLTVL.

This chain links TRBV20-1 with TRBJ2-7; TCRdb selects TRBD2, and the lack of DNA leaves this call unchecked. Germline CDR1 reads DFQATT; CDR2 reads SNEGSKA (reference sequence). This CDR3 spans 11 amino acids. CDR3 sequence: CSAREGRREYF.

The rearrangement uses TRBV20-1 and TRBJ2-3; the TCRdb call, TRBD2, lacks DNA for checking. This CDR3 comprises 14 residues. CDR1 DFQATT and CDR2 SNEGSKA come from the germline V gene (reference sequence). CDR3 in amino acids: CSASRLAGKDTQYF.

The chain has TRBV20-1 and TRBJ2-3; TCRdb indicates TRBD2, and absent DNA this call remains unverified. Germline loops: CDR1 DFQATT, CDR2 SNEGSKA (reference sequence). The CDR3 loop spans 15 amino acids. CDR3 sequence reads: CSARFAGGPGDTQYF.

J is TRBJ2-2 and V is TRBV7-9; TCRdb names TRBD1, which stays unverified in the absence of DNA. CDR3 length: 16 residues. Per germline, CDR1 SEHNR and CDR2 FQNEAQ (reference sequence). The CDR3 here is CASSPRDRGATGELFF. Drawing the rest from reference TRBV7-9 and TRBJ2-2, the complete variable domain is DTGVSQNPRHKITKRGQNVTFRCDPISEHNRLYWYRQTLGQGPEFLTYFQNEAQLEKSRLLSDRFSAERPKGSFSTLEIQRTEQGDSAMYLCASSPRDRGATGELFFGEGSRLTVL.

CDR3 in amino acids: CASSLGGVYSTDTQYF. The V gene is TRBV7-2, the J gene TRBJ2-3; there is no DNA to check the TCRdb D call of TRBD1. The length of the CDR3 is 16 residues. The germline gives CDR1 SGHTA, CDR2 FQGNSA.

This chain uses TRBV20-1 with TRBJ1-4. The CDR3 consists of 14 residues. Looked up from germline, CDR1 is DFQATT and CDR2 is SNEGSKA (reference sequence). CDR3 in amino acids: CSARSPVGEEKLFF.

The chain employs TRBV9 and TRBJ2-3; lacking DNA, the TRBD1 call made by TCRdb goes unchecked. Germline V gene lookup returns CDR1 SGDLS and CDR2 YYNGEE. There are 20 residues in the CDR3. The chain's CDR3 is CASSVAAANRGLASADTQYF.

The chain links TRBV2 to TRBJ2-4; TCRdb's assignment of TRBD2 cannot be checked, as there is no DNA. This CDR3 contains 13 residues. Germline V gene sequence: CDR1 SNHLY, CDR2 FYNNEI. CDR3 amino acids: CASRSERGGFQYF.

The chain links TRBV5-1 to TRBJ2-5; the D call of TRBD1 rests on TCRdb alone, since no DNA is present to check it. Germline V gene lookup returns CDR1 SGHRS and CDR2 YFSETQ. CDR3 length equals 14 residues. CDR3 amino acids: CASTSAGVGETQYF.

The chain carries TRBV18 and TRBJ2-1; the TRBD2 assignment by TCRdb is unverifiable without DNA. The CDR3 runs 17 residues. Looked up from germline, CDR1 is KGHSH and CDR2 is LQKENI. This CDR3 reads CASSPTSRTSRFNEQFF. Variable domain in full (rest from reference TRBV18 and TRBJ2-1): NAGVMQNPRHLVRRRGQEARLRCSPMKGHSHVYWYRQLPEEGLKFMVYLQKENIIDESGMPKERFSAEFPKEGPSILRIQQVVRGDSAAYFCASSPTSRTSRFNEQFFGPGTRLTVL.

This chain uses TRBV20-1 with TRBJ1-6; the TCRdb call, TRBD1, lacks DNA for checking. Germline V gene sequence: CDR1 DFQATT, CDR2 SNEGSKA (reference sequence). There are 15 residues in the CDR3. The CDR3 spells CSARTGVFDNSPLHF.

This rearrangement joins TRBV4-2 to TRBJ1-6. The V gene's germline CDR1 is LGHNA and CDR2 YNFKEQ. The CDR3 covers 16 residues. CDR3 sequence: CASSQEVRAIGSPLHF.

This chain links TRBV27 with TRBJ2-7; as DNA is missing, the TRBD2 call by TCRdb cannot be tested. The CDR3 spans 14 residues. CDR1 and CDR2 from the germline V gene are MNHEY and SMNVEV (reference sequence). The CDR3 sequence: CASSPTGTSGEQYF.

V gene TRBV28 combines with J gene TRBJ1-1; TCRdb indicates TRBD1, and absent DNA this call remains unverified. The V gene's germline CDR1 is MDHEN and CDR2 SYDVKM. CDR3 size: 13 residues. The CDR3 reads CASQFIRGTEAFF.

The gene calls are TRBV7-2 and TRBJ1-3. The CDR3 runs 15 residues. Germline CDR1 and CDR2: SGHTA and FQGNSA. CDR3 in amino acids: CASSFQVYSGNTIYF.

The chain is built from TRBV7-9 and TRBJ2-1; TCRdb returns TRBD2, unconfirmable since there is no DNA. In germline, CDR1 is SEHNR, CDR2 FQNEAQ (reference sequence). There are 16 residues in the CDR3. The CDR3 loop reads CASSLRAGGNYNEQFF.

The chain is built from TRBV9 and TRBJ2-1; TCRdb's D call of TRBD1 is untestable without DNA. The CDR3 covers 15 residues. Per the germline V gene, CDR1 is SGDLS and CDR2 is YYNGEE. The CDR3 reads CASSVAGTGVNEQFF.

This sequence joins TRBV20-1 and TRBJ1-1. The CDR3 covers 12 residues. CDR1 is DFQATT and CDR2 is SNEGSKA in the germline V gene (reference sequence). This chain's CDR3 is CSARTLLTEAFF.

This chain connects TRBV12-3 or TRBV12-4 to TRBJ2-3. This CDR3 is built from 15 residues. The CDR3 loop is CASSLLGGVLDTQYF.

The CDR3 sequence is CASARDTNNYGYTF. The V and J genes are TRBV6-1 and TRBJ1-2; lacking DNA, the TRBD1 call made by TCRdb goes unchecked. CDR1 MNHNS and CDR2 SASEGT come from the germline V gene. This CDR3 spans 14 amino acids.

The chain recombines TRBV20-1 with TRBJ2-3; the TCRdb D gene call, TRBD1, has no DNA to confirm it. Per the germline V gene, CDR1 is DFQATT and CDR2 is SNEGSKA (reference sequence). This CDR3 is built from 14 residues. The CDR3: CSARPGQGGDTQYF.

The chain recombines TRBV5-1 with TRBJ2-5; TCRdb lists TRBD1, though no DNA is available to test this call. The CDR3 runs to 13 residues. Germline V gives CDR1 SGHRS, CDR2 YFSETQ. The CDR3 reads CASSVGQQETQYF.

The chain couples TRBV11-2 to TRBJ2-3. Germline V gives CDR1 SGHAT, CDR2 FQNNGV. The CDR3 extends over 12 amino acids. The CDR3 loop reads CASSPNRDTQYF.

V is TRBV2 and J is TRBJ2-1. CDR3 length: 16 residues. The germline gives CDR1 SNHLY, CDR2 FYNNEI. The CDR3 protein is CASSEIGVTSYNEQFF.

The CDR3 spells CASSLARGAKNIQYF. The chain uses TRBV5-1 and TRBJ2-4. Germline V gene lookup returns CDR1 SGHRS and CDR2 YFSETQ. This CDR3 is built from 15 residues.

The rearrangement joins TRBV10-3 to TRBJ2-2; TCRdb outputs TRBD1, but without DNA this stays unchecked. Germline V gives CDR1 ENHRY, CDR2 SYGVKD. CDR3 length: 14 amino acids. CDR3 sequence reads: CANRQGPNTGELFF.

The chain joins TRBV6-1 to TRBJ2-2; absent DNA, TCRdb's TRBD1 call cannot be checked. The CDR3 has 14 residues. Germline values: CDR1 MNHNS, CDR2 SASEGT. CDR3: CASAFTGSAGELFF.

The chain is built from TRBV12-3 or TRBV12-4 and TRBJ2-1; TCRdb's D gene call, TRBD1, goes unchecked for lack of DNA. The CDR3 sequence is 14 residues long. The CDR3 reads CASTGTGGDREQFF.